A selection of T cell receptor beta chains follows, all from one sample in a study of T cell responses to AZD1222 COVID-19 vaccine. Libraries were prepared by immunoSEQ multiplex PCR; TCRdb keeps only in-frame clonotypes and omits some of them. The table has approximately 110,000 clones, around nine tenths seen once. Here the sequenced sample was peripheral blood, taken on day 0 of AZD1222 vaccination. The receptors here all came from an adult in good health. Both conserved end residues are part of each CDR3. Fields, in order: CDR3 protein, CDR3 DNA, clone size, J gene, D gene, V gene, CDR3 length. D genes are given only for firm matches. Not every row has a clone size; where given, it reads once, few, many or a size class.

CDR3 protein: CASSPNRAPGNTIYF
CDR3 DNA: TGTGCCAGCAGCCCAAACAGGGCCCCTGGAAACACCATATATTTT
clone size: -
J gene: TRBJ1-3
D gene: -
V gene: TRBV2
CDR3 length: 15

CDR3 protein: CASSVGGGTGLREQYF
CDR3 DNA: TGTGCCAGCAGCGTAGGAGGGGGGACAGGGTTACGCGAGCAGTACTTC
clone size: -
J gene: TRBJ2-7
D gene: TRBD1
V gene: TRBV9
CDR3 length: 16

CDR3 protein: CSPGGTRSTDTQYF
CDR3 DNA: TGCAGCCCTGGGGGCACACGTAGCACAGATACGCAGTATTTT
clone size: -
J gene: TRBJ2-3
D gene: -
V gene: TRBV29-1
CDR3 length: 14

CDR3 protein: CASSPTWTRAAYEQYF
CDR3 DNA: TGTGCCAGCAGCCCTACCTGGACTAGAGCGGCCTACGAGCAGTACTTC
clone size: -
J gene: TRBJ2-7
D gene: TRBD2
V gene: TRBV7-2
CDR3 length: 16

CDR3 protein: CASSLEGTGGTGNTIYF
CDR3 DNA: TGTGCCAGCAGCTTAGAAGGGACAGGGGGCACTGGAAACACCATATATTTT
clone size: -
J gene: TRBJ1-3
D gene: TRBD1
V gene: TRBV7-2
CDR3 length: 17

CDR3 protein: CASSIMGGSGTGELFF
CDR3 DNA: TGTGCCAGTAGTATAATGGGGGGCTCGGGCACCGGGGAGCTGTTTTTT
clone size: -
J gene: TRBJ2-2
D gene: -
V gene: TRBV19
CDR3 length: 16

CDR3 protein: CASSSQGGGVNTEAFF
CDR3 DNA: TGTGCCAGCAGTTCCCAGGGAGGGGGCGTTAACACTGAAGCTTTCTTT
clone size: -
J gene: TRBJ1-1
D gene: TRBD1
V gene: TRBV6-6
CDR3 length: 16

CDR3 protein: CASRLGSGRGNEQFF
CDR3 DNA: TGTGCAAGTCGCTTAGGATCCGGGAGAGGCAATGAGCAGTTCTTC
clone size: -
J gene: TRBJ2-1
D gene: -
V gene: TRBV12-2
CDR3 length: 15

CDR3 protein: CASSLIQGKYEQYF
CDR3 DNA: TGTGCCAGCAGCTTAATACAGGGGAAATACGAGCAGTACTTC
clone size: few
J gene: TRBJ2-7
D gene: TRBD1
V gene: TRBV7-9
CDR3 length: 14

CDR3 protein: CASSLGASGSGLETQYF
CDR3 DNA: TGTGCCAGCAGCTTAGGGGCTAGCGGGAGCGGGTTAGAGACCCAGTACTTC
clone size: -
J gene: TRBJ2-5
D gene: TRBD2
V gene: TRBV7-7
CDR3 length: 17

CDR3 protein: CASSRTGLSSQPQHF
CDR3 DNA: TGTGCCAGTAGTAGAACAGGGCTTAGCAGTCAGCCCCAGCATTTT
clone size: -
J gene: TRBJ1-5
D gene: -
V gene: TRBV19
CDR3 length: 15

CDR3 protein: CASSQILAGVETQYF
CDR3 DNA: TGTGCCAGCAGCCAGATACTAGCGGGAGTTGAGACCCAGTACTTC
clone size: -
J gene: TRBJ2-5
D gene: TRBD2
V gene: TRBV14
CDR3 length: 15

CDR3 protein: CASSLGTPGDEQYF
CDR3 DNA: TGTGCCAGCAGCTTGGGGACCCCAGGGGACGAGCAGTACTTC
clone size: once
J gene: TRBJ2-7
D gene: -
V gene: TRBV5-4
CDR3 length: 14

CDR3 protein: CASSPRGSGLAHNEQFF
CDR3 DNA: TGTGCCAGCAGTCCAAGAGGCTCGGGACTAGCCCACAATGAGCAGTTCTTC
clone size: -
J gene: TRBJ2-1
D gene: TRBD2
V gene: TRBV27
CDR3 length: 17

CDR3 protein: CASSPSTGVLGGELFF
CDR3 DNA: TGTGCCAGCTCACCGTCGACAGGGGTTCTTGGCGGGGAGCTGTTTTTT
clone size: -
J gene: TRBJ2-2
D gene: TRBD1
V gene: TRBV18
CDR3 length: 16

CDR3 protein: CAWSFAGATRPMNTEAFF
CDR3 DNA: TGTGCCTGGAGCTTCGCCGGGGCTACCAGGCCGATGAACACTGAAGCTTTCTTT
clone size: few
J gene: TRBJ1-1
D gene: -
V gene: TRBV30
CDR3 length: 18

CDR3 protein: CATSRDRASGVTYEQYF
CDR3 DNA: TGTGCCACCAGCAGAGACAGGGCCTCAGGGGTGACCTACGAGCAGTACTTC
clone size: -
J gene: TRBJ2-7
D gene: -
V gene: TRBV15
CDR3 length: 17

CDR3 protein: CASSPQGVSSGNTIYF
CDR3 DNA: TGTGCCAGCAGTCCACAGGGGGTTAGCTCTGGAAACACCATATATTTT
clone size: -
J gene: TRBJ1-3
D gene: TRBD1
V gene: TRBV28
CDR3 length: 16

CDR3 protein: CASTRLAGGPDTQYF
CDR3 DNA: TGTGCCAGCACCCGACTAGCGGGAGGGCCGGATACGCAGTATTTT
clone size: once
J gene: TRBJ2-3
D gene: TRBD2
V gene: TRBV28
CDR3 length: 15

CDR3 protein: CASSLDMWTSEKLFF
CDR3 DNA: TGCGCCAGCAGCCTGGATATGTGGACAAGTGAAAAACTGTTTTTT
clone size: once
J gene: TRBJ1-4
D gene: -
V gene: TRBV5-1
CDR3 length: 15

CDR3 protein: CSVVASGRANTGELFF
CDR3 DNA: TGCAGCGTTGTCGCTAGCGGGAGGGCCAACACCGGGGAGCTGTTTTTT
clone size: -
J gene: TRBJ2-2
D gene: TRBD2
V gene: TRBV29-1
CDR3 length: 16

CDR3 protein: CASTGAAMNTEAFF
CDR3 DNA: TGTGCCAGCACAGGGGCGGCCATGAACACTGAAGCTTTCTTT
clone size: -
J gene: TRBJ1-1
D gene: -
V gene: TRBV6-5
CDR3 length: 14

CDR3 protein: CASSHGTRVLAVSAQYF
CDR3 DNA: TGTGCCAGCAGCCACGGGACTCGGGTGTTGGCGGTTTCGGCCCAGTACTTC
clone size: -
J gene: TRBJ2-5
D gene: -
V gene: TRBV7-8
CDR3 length: 17

CDR3 protein: CASSQEPTSGLNTGELFF
CDR3 DNA: TGTGCCAGCAGCCAAGAACCGACTAGCGGGCTAAACACCGGGGAGCTGTTTTTT
clone size: -
J gene: TRBJ2-2
D gene: TRBD2
V gene: TRBV4-2
CDR3 length: 18

CDR3 protein: CASSFGGRRTGELFF
CDR3 DNA: TGTGCCAGCAGTTTCGGCGGGAGACGGACCGGGGAGCTGTTTTTT
clone size: -
J gene: TRBJ2-2
D gene: TRBD2
V gene: TRBV28
CDR3 length: 15

CDR3 protein: CASQQQGAGNTEAFF
CDR3 DNA: TGTGCCAGTCAACAACAGGGGGCAGGGAACACTGAAGCTTTCTTT
clone size: -
J gene: TRBJ1-1
D gene: TRBD1
V gene: TRBV7-2
CDR3 length: 15

CDR3 protein: CASSVVTGSGELFF
CDR3 DNA: TGTGCCAGCAGCGTAGTGACAGGGTCCGGGGAGCTGTTTTTT
clone size: -
J gene: TRBJ2-2
D gene: TRBD1
V gene: TRBV11-1
CDR3 length: 14

CDR3 protein: CASSLGGYDQPQHF
CDR3 DNA: TGTGCCAGCAGCTTGGGGGGGTACGATCAGCCCCAGCATTTT
clone size: -
J gene: TRBJ1-5
D gene: -
V gene: TRBV7-2
CDR3 length: 14

CDR3 protein: CASSLGLGTYEQYF
CDR3 DNA: TGCGCCAGCAGCTTGGGACTAGGGACCTACGAGCAGTACTTC
clone size: -
J gene: TRBJ2-7
D gene: -
V gene: TRBV5-1
CDR3 length: 14

CDR3 protein: CASSEVRVSYEQYF
CDR3 DNA: TGTGCCAGCAGTGAAGTTAGGGTCTCCTACGAGCAGTACTTC
clone size: -
J gene: TRBJ2-7
D gene: -
V gene: TRBV2
CDR3 length: 14

CDR3 protein: CASSPPGLRNEQFF
CDR3 DNA: TGTGCCAGCAGCCCCCCAGGGTTACGGAATGAGCAGTTCTTC
clone size: -
J gene: TRBJ2-1
D gene: -
V gene: TRBV7-2
CDR3 length: 14

CDR3 protein: CASSPVQRGQGGGYTF
CDR3 DNA: TGTGCCAGCAGCCCTGTTCAGCGGGGACAGGGAGGGGGCTACACCTTC
clone size: -
J gene: TRBJ1-2
D gene: TRBD1
V gene: TRBV7-3
CDR3 length: 16

CDR3 protein: CASSPRTTGSYEQYF
CDR3 DNA: TGTGCCAGCAGTCCACGGACTACTGGCTCCTACGAGCAGTACTTC
clone size: -
J gene: TRBJ2-7
D gene: -
V gene: TRBV2
CDR3 length: 15

CDR3 protein: CASRLAGVREQFF
CDR3 DNA: TGTGCCAGTAGACTAGCGGGAGTTCGAGAGCAGTTCTTC
clone size: -
J gene: TRBJ2-1
D gene: TRBD2
V gene: TRBV19
CDR3 length: 13

CDR3 protein: CASRPQGTDTQYF
CDR3 DNA: TGTGCCAGCCGGCCTCAGGGTACAGATACGCAGTATTTT
clone size: -
J gene: TRBJ2-3
D gene: -
V gene: TRBV3-1/TRBV3-2
CDR3 length: 13

CDR3 protein: CASSPRQRNTEAFF
CDR3 DNA: TGTGCCAGCAGCCCCAGACAAAGAAACACTGAAGCTTTCTTT
clone size: -
J gene: TRBJ1-1
D gene: -
V gene: TRBV27
CDR3 length: 14

CDR3 protein: CATSDRMRQGDEQFF
CDR3 DNA: TGTGCCACCAGTGACCGAATGAGGCAGGGGGATGAGCAGTTCTTC
clone size: once
J gene: TRBJ2-1
D gene: TRBD1
V gene: TRBV24-1
CDR3 length: 15

CDR3 protein: CASSRSGSSSSEQFF
CDR3 DNA: TGTGCCAGCAGCCGAAGCGGGAGTTCGTCTAGTGAGCAGTTCTTC
clone size: -
J gene: TRBJ2-1
D gene: TRBD2
V gene: TRBV3-1/TRBV3-2
CDR3 length: 15

CDR3 protein: CASSKDEPRTDTQYF
CDR3 DNA: TGTGCCAGTAGTAAGGACGAGCCCCGCACAGATACGCAGTATTTT
clone size: -
J gene: TRBJ2-3
D gene: -
V gene: TRBV19
CDR3 length: 15

CDR3 protein: CASSKEYWITEQYF
CDR3 DNA: TGTGCCAGCAGCAAAGAGTACTGGATTACCGAGCAGTACTTC
clone size: -
J gene: TRBJ2-7
D gene: -
V gene: TRBV21-1
CDR3 length: 14